The present TCR beta chain was sequenced within a study of blood T cell repertoires in COVID-19. Looking at the study overall: Sites across the United States, Italy and Spain contributed samples from acute and convalescent COVID-19. From T cells, B-cell-depleted T cells, or PBMCs came the material, which was cDNA or gDNA.

There are 14 residues in the CDR3. The V gene's germline CDR1 is MNHEY and CDR2 SVGAGI. V dropped 6 bases and J dropped 3; count of bases not matched to a gene: 7. Cohort 3 donors were reported recovered after two negative PCRs, clearance, or symptom resolution. The repertoire was sequenced with immunoSEQ multiplex PCR; TCRdb's copy has only in-frame clones and lacks some. The sample holds under 200,000 clones, 65% to 85% seen once. Sequences were obtained from PBMCs or T cells enriched from blood (not recorded which). The source is an older woman who had recovered from COVID-19. The J gene is TRBJ2-7, the V gene TRBV6-5; TRBD2 matches 8 bases. CDR3 nucleotide sequence: TGTGCCAGCAGGGCGGGACTAGGGGACTACGAGCAGTACTTC. Protein: CASRAGLGDYEQYF.